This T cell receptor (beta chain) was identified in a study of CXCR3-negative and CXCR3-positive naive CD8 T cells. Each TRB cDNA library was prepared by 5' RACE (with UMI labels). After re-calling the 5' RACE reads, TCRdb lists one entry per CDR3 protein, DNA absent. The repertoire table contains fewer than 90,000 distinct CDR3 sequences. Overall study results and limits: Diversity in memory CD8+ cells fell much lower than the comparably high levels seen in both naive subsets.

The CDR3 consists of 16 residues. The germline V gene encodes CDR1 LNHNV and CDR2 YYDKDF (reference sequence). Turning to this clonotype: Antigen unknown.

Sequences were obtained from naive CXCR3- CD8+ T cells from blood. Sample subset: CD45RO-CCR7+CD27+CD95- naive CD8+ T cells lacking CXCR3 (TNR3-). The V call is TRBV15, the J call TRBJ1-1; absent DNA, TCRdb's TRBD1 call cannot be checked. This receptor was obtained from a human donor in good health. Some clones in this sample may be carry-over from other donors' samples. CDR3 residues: CATSRVGSGIGTEAFF. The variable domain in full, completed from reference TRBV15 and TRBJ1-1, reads DAMVIQNPRYQVTQFGKPVTLSCSQTLNHNVMYWYQQKSSQAPKLLFHYYDKDFNNEADTPDNFQSRRPNTSFCFLDIRSPGLGDTAMYLCATSRVGSGIGTEAFFGQGTRLTVV.